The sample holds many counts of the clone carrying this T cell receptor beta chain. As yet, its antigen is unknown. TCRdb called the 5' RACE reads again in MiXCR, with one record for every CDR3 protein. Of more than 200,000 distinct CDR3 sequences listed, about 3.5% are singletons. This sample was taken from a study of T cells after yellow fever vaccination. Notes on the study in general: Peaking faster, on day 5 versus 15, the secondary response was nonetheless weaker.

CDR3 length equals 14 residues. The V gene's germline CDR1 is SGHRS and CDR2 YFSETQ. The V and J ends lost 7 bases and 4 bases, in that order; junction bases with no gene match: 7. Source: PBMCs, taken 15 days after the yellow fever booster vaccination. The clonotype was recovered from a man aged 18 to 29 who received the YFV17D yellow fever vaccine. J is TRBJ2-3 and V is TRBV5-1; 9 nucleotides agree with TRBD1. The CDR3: CASRDRAIADTQYF. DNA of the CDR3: TGCGCCAGCCGGGACAGGGCTATCGCAGATACGCAGTATTTT.